Listed below are T cell receptor beta chains from one sample, sequenced in a study of blood T cell repertoires in COVID-19. Measured with immunoSEQ multiplex PCR; TCRdb has only the in-frame clones, and not every one. The sample holds approximately 130,000 clones; more than 65% are singletons and the top ten take more than 20%. The specimen sequenced was peripheral blood. These receptors all come from a human donor in a cohort sampled during active COVID-19. Each CDR3 is given with its conserved first and last residue. Fields, in order: CDR3 protein, J gene, V gene, clone size. The listing skips clone size in some rows; elsewhere it reads once, few, many or a size class.

CDR3 protein: CASSSMDRESYGYTF
J gene: TRBJ1-2
V gene: TRBV7-9
clone size: -

CDR3 protein: CASSDRLGANVLTF
J gene: TRBJ2-6
V gene: TRBV27
clone size: once

CDR3 protein: CASSRSSSTDTQYF
J gene: TRBJ2-3
V gene: TRBV18
clone size: -

CDR3 protein: CASSHRLAGLQETQYF
J gene: TRBJ2-5
V gene: TRBV5-1
clone size: few

CDR3 protein: CASSSRGSGELFF
J gene: TRBJ2-2
V gene: TRBV7-3
clone size: once

CDR3 protein: CASSRQDTEAFF
J gene: TRBJ1-1
V gene: TRBV5-5
clone size: -

CDR3 protein: CATSSRISPPGTEAFF
J gene: TRBJ1-1
V gene: TRBV15
clone size: -

CDR3 protein: CAWSVPGQGWEQYF
J gene: TRBJ2-7
V gene: TRBV30
clone size: -

CDR3 protein: CATSDLSSGRAYNEQFF
J gene: TRBJ2-1
V gene: TRBV24-1
clone size: -

CDR3 protein: CASSYPDGYLQPQHF
J gene: TRBJ1-5
V gene: TRBV6-5
clone size: -

CDR3 protein: CASSRTGGYYGYTF
J gene: TRBJ1-2
V gene: TRBV28
clone size: once

CDR3 protein: CASSYSAGEIEAFF
J gene: TRBJ1-1
V gene: TRBV6-6
clone size: once

CDR3 protein: CASSLGGSSYNEQFF
J gene: TRBJ2-1
V gene: TRBV27
clone size: -

CDR3 protein: CASSQKRGYYNEQFF
J gene: TRBJ2-1
V gene: TRBV4-2
clone size: -

CDR3 protein: CASSSDRDRGYTF
J gene: TRBJ1-2
V gene: TRBV7-2
clone size: -

CDR3 protein: CASSSGQGISDTEAFF
J gene: TRBJ1-1
V gene: TRBV7-6
clone size: -

CDR3 protein: CASSVAGGGANTGELFF
J gene: TRBJ2-2
V gene: TRBV9
clone size: -

CDR3 protein: CASTFGQPDSYTF
J gene: TRBJ1-2
V gene: TRBV12-3/TRBV12-4
clone size: -

CDR3 protein: CASSSSGAGPGANVLTF
J gene: TRBJ2-6
V gene: TRBV5-1
clone size: -

CDR3 protein: CASSLSGSGTGELFF
J gene: TRBJ2-2
V gene: TRBV19
clone size: -

CDR3 protein: CASSLAGTEGANVLTF
J gene: TRBJ2-6
V gene: TRBV5-1
clone size: -

CDR3 protein: CASSYGLDRGYEKLFF
J gene: TRBJ1-4
V gene: TRBV6-5
clone size: -

CDR3 protein: CASSGRAGQGLSNYGYTF
J gene: TRBJ1-2
V gene: TRBV19
clone size: -

CDR3 protein: CASSPAASGGGGTQYF
J gene: TRBJ2-5
V gene: TRBV5-5
clone size: -

CDR3 protein: CSVARDRVLTEAFF
J gene: TRBJ1-1
V gene: TRBV29-1
clone size: -